The next 32 T cell receptor beta chains were all read from a single sample in a study of blood T cell repertoires in COVID-19. The data were produced by immunoSEQ multiplex PCR, yet TCRdb's version contains in-frame clones alone and is incomplete. Of about 34,000 clones in the sample, around 75% are singletons; the top ten hold over 12%. The sample comprised peripheral blood. Receptor source: a man at least 80 years old with active or convalescent COVID-19.

J is TRBJ2-2 and V is TRBV24-1, with D tentatively TRBD1 (5 bases). Germline V CDR1 and CDR2: KGHDR, SFDVKD. This CDR3 is 14 amino acids long. The V end lost 1 base, the J end lost 5 bases, and 7 bases lay between the germline ends. Here the CDR3 DNA reads TGTGCCACCAGTGATTTACGACAGACCGGGGAGCTGTTTTTT. Encoded protein: CATSDLRQTGELFF.

This rearrangement joins TRBV11-3 to TRBJ1-1; 7 positions agree with TRBD1. This CDR3 has 13 residues. Germline CDR1 reads SGHNT; CDR2 reads YENEEA. After removal of 5 bases from V and 10 bases from J, the junction contained 10 bases not matched to a gene. The CDR3 loop is CASSRAATGTAFF. CDR3 nucleotide sequence: TGTGCCAGCAGCCGAGCAGCGACAGGGACAGCTTTCTTT. Looking up the rest from reference TRBV11-3 and TRBJ1-1 gives the full variable domain: EAGVVQSPRYKIIEKKQPVAFWCNPISGHNTLYWYLQNLGQGPELLIRYENEEAVDDSQLPKDRFSAERLKGVDSTLKIQPAELGDSAVYLCASSRAATGTAFFGQGTRLTVV.

The chain combines TRBV27 with TRBJ2-7; D unresolved. The CDR3 consists of 13 residues. Per the germline V gene, CDR1 is MNHEY and CDR2 is SMNVEV (reference sequence). The V and J ends lost 5 bases and 2 bases respectively, with 10 bases between them. Here the CDR3 DNA reads TGTGCCAGCAGTACATCTTCCCCCTACGAGCAGTACTTC. Its translation is CASSTSSPYEQYF.

The chain carries TRBV9 and TRBJ1-3; D possibly corresponds to TRBD1 (5 bases). Germline V gives CDR1 SGDLS, CDR2 YYNGEE. Trimming shortened V by 2 bases and J by 4 bases, and 16 bases separated the two germline ends. The CDR3 has 16 amino acids. The CDR3, as DNA: TGTGCCAGCAGCGTTGGGGGGGACTCGGCCGGAAACACCATATATTTT. Protein product: CASSVGGDSAGNTIYF.

The genes are TRBV2 and TRBJ1-6; D is undetermined. The CDR3 is made up of 15 amino acids. Germline values: CDR1 SNHLY, CDR2 FYNNEI. The V gene lost 2 bases and the J gene lost 0 bases, with 5 bases spanning the gap. CDR3 coding DNA: TGTGCCAGCAGTGAACTAGGCTCCTATAATTCACCCCTCCACTTT. This codes for CASSELGSYNSPLHF.

This clone was seen just once. The CDR3 nucleotides are TGTGCCAGCAGCTCCCGGGACAGCATTTACAATGAGCAGTTCTTC. Translated, it gives CASSSRDSIYNEQFF. This chain links TRBV7-9 with TRBJ2-1; TRBD1 aligns across 7 bases. The length of the CDR3 is 15 residues. With V trimmed by 4 bases and J by 4 bases, 7 bases remained unmatched. In germline, CDR1 is SEHNR, CDR2 FQNEAQ (reference sequence).

V and J are TRBV18 and TRBJ1-5; no reliable D call. V lost 6 bases and J lost 5, with 14 bases in between. The CDR3 is 14 amino acids. CDR1 KGHSH and CDR2 LQKENI come from the germline V gene. The CDR3 protein is CASSRRELDQPQHF. DNA of the CDR3: TGTGCCAGCTCCAGGCGCGAGCTGGATCAGCCCCAGCATTTT.

V usage is TRBV28 and J usage is TRBJ1-2; 8 nucleotides agree with TRBD1. V lost 1 base and J lost 4; bases outside the gene matches: 5. Germline lookup yields CDR1 MDHEN and CDR2 SYDVKM. The CDR3 extends over 15 amino acids. CDR3 DNA sequence: TGTGCCAGCAGTTTATCGTCAGGGGGCGGCTATGGCTACACCTTC. Translation gives CASSLSSGGGYGYTF.

The chain carries TRBV18 and TRBJ2-7, with D tentatively TRBD2 (6 bases). V lost 2 bases and J lost 6, with 23 bases in between. The length of the CDR3 is 17 residues. Germline V lookup: CDR1 KGHSH, CDR2 LQKENI. CDR3 residues: CASSPGASVLRFSEQYF. CDR3 DNA sequence: TGTGCCAGCTCACCAGGAGCTAGCGTGTTAAGGTTCAGCGAGCAGTACTTC. The full variable domain, completed using reference TRBV18 and TRBJ2-7, is NAGVMQNPRHLVRRRGQEARLRCSPMKGHSHVYWYRQLPEEGLKFMVYLQKENIIDESGMPKERFSAEFPKEGPSILRIQQVVRGDSAAYFCASSPGASVLRFSEQYFGPGTRLTVT.

This sequence joins TRBV6-5 and TRBJ2-7; 7 bases line up with TRBD1. V dropped 8 bases and J dropped 6; count of bases not matched to a gene: 10. This CDR3 contains 13 residues. In germline, CDR1 is MNHEY, CDR2 SVGAGI. The CDR3 protein is CASSRGRGFEQYF. The CDR3 nucleotides read TGTGCCAGCTCACGAGGCAGGGGGTTCGAGCAGTACTTC.

The V call is TRBV7-6, the J call TRBJ2-7; D is perhaps TRBD1 (5 bases). V shed 1 base and J shed 5 bases, with 9 bases lying between them. CDR1 is SGHVS, CDR2 FNYEAQ, per germline. This CDR3 has 13 residues. CDR3 DNA sequence: TGTGCCAGCAGCTTAGGCAGGGCAAACGAGCAGTACTTC. Its protein is CASSLGRANEQYF.

This clone has just one count. The chain joins TRBV7-9 to TRBJ2-7, with D perhaps TRBD2 (5 bases). Germline CDR1 reads SEHNR; CDR2 reads FQNEAQ (reference sequence). The CDR3 runs 14 residues. V shed 2 bases and J shed 4 bases, with 12 bases lying between them. CDR3 nucleotides: TGTGCCAGCAGCTTACCGGGGATCACTTACGAGCAGTACTTC. Its translation: CASSLPGITYEQYF.

The rearrangement joins TRBV19 to TRBJ2-1, with 7 bases lining up with TRBD1. CDR3 length equals 15 residues. V was pared by 4 bases and J by 4 bases, with 7 bases of the junction left unmatched. The germline gives CDR1 LNHDA, CDR2 SQIVND (reference sequence). The CDR3 sequence: CASSTQDRDYNEQFF. In DNA, the CDR3 is TGTGCCAGTAGTACCCAAGACAGGGATTACAATGAGCAGTTCTTC.

The rearrangement joins TRBV7-3 to TRBJ2-3, with 10 bases lining up with TRBD2. V lost 5 bases and J lost 1; bases outside the gene matches: 6. Germline V gene data show CDR1 as SGHTA and CDR2 as FQGTGA. CDR3 size: 16 residues. CDR3 in amino acids: CASSPQGLAGTDTQYF. CDR3 coding DNA: TGTGCCAGCAGCCCCCAAGGACTAGCGGGCACAGATACGCAGTATTTT.

This sequence joins TRBV7-2 and TRBJ2-1; 12 positions agree with TRBD2. The CDR3 contains 15 residues. V trimming: 11 bases; J trimming: 5 bases; junction bases outside the gene matches: 10. Germline V gene data show CDR1 as SGHTA and CDR2 as FQGNSA. The CDR3 DNA reads TGTGCCGGCCCCGACCGGACTAGCGGGAACAATGAGCAGTTCTTC. As protein: CAGPDRTSGNNEQFF.

This clone was recorded once. V usage is TRBV7-9 and J usage is TRBJ2-7; 7 bases match TRBD1. With V trimmed by 4 bases and J by 3 bases, 6 bases remained unmatched. Germline V gene data show CDR1 as SEHNR and CDR2 as FQNEAQ (reference sequence). CDR3 length: 14 amino acids. CDR3 protein: CASSYTGADYEQYF. For the CDR3, the DNA is TGTGCCAGCAGCTACACAGGGGCCGACTACGAGCAGTACTTC.

This clone was found a few times. In DNA form, the CDR3 reads TGTGCCAGCAGCGGAAAACTAGCGGGAGGGGAGACCCAGTACTTC. It yields the protein CASSGKLAGGETQYF. This sequence joins TRBV6-6 and TRBJ2-5, with 13 bases lining up with TRBD2. Germline V lookup: CDR1 MNHNY, CDR2 SVGAGI (reference sequence). After removal of 6 bases from V and 5 bases from J, the junction contained 6 bases not matched to a gene. CDR3 length: 15 residues.

V usage is TRBV7-4 and J usage is TRBJ2-7, with D perhaps TRBD2 (5 bases). The germline V gene has CDR1 SGHVT and CDR2 SQSDAQ. The V gene lost 0 bases and the J gene lost 6 bases, with 30 bases spanning the gap. This CDR3 has 20 residues. The CDR3 is CASSLATLPPAAEGLREQYF. As DNA, the CDR3 is TGTGCCAGCAGCTTAGCCACCCTACCCCCCGCAGCGGAAGGCCTCCGCGAGCAGTACTTC.

The chain carries TRBV7-9 and TRBJ2-3; TRBD2 aligns across 8 bases. Germline V gene sequence: CDR1 SEHNR, CDR2 FQNEAQ (reference sequence). The junction had 7 bases not matched to a gene; V was cut back by 1 base and J by 4 bases. This CDR3 is built from 16 residues. CDR3 bases: TGTGCCAGCAGCTTAGTTAGCGGGATAGGCTCAGATACGCAGTATTTT. This codes for CASSLVSGIGSDTQYF.

V gene TRBV7-9 combines with J gene TRBJ2-2; D perhaps matches TRBD1 (6 bases). This CDR3 is 16 amino acids long. Germline assignment: CDR1 SEHNR and CDR2 FQNEAQ (reference sequence). Trimming removed 5 bases from V and 1 base from J, with 14 bases in between. CDR3 protein: CASSPVTGGNTGELFF. CDR3 DNA: TGTGCCAGCAGCCCCGTGACAGGAGGGAACACCGGGGAGCTGTTTTTT.

The chain employs TRBV30 and TRBJ1-1; D might be TRBD1 (6 bases). The CDR3 totals 14 residues. V was pared by 0 bases and J by 5 bases, with 13 bases between. Germline CDR1 reads GTSNPN; CDR2 reads SVGIG (reference sequence). CDR3 amino acids: CAWSVQKGETEAFF. DNA for the CDR3: TGTGCCTGGAGTGTACAGAAGGGGGAAACTGAAGCTTTCTTT.

The chain links TRBV18 to TRBJ2-1, with TRBD2 as a possible D gene (6 bases). Trimming cost V 1 base and J 8 bases, with 15 bases left between them. Germline CDR1 reads KGHSH; CDR2 reads LQKENI. The CDR3 consists of 15 residues. The CDR3 nucleotides are TGTGCCAGCTCACCACGTGTACCTAGCGCCGATGAGCAGTTCTTC. It is translated as CASSPRVPSADEQFF.

The genes are TRBV19 and TRBJ2-2; D unresolved. V was trimmed by 3 bases and J by 1 base, leaving 6 bases between them. The germline CDR1 and CDR2 sequences are LNHDA and SQIVND (reference sequence). CDR3 length equals 14 residues. The CDR3 sequence: CASSMAVNTGELFF. The CDR3 DNA sequence: TGTGCCAGTAGTATGGCGGTGAACACCGGGGAGCTGTTTTTT.

The CDR3 region is CASSLVGTGNGGEQFF. The DNA for the CDR3 is TGCGCCAGCAGCTTGGTAGGGACTGGGAACGGGGGTGAGCAGTTCTTC. This chain joins TRBV5-1 and TRBJ2-1; D is perhaps TRBD2 (6 bases). The CDR3 extends over 16 amino acids. Germline V gene lookup returns CDR1 SGHRS and CDR2 YFSETQ. V was cut by 0 bases and J by 9 bases, with 19 bases left in between.

This chain uses TRBV5-6 with TRBJ2-5; D is perhaps TRBD2 (5 bases). Germline-derived CDR1 and CDR2 are SGHDT and YYEEEE. Trimming stripped 0 bases from V and 6 bases from J, with 12 bases between. The CDR3 runs 14 residues. This chain's CDR3 is CASSLDGVTKTQYF. The CDR3 nucleotides are TGTGCCAGCAGCTTGGACGGGGTAACGAAGACCCAGTACTTC.

The chain couples TRBV6-5 to TRBJ2-3; weak D call: TRBD1 (6 bases). The CDR3 is 14 amino acids. V lost 4 bases and J 6 bases, leaving 14 bases between the germline ends. Germline CDR1 is MNHEY and CDR2 is SVGAGI. CDR3 in DNA: TGTGCCAGCAGTTTAAGGGGGTTCCAGGATACGCAGTATTTT. Amino acid sequence: CASSLRGFQDTQYF.

This chain joins TRBV5-1 and TRBJ2-1; TRBD1 is a possible D gene (5 bases). Trimming pared 4 bases from V and 6 bases from J, leaving 8 bases between. The CDR3 consists of 12 residues. Germline V gene data show CDR1 as SGHRS and CDR2 as YFSETQ. CDR3 loop: CASSLDSNEQFF. The CDR3 DNA sequence: TGCGCCAGCAGCCTTGACAGCAATGAGCAGTTCTTC. The full variable domain, in which reference TRBV5-1 and TRBJ2-1 provide the parts outside the CDR3, is KAGVTQTPRYLIKTRGQQVTLSCSPISGHRSVSWYQQTPGQGLQFLFEYFSETQRNKGNFPGRFSGRQFSNSRSEMNVSTLELGDSALYLCASSLDSNEQFFGPGTRLTVL.

This clone has a single count. This chain uses TRBV6-1 with TRBJ1-1, with 8 bases matching TRBD1. Germline V gene lookup returns CDR1 MNHNS and CDR2 SASEGT. The CDR3 consists of 18 residues. V lost 2 bases, J lost 4 bases, and 15 bases stayed unmatched. The CDR3 reads CASSELAGGALVLTEAFF. In DNA form, the CDR3 reads TGTGCCAGCAGTGAATTGGCAGGGGGCGCTTTAGTTCTCACTGAAGCTTTCTTT.

This clone was observed a few times. The chain uses TRBV14 and TRBJ1-2, with 7 bases aligning to TRBD1. CDR1 and CDR2 (germline): SGHDN, FVKESK. J lost 3 bases, V lost 3 bases, and 10 bases had no gene match. There are 16 residues in the CDR3. CDR3 amino acids: CASSHPGTARDYGYTF. CDR3 DNA: TGTGCCAGCAGCCATCCCGGGACAGCGAGAGACTATGGCTACACCTTC.

This clone was seen a few times. This chain uses TRBV6-1 with TRBJ1-5; possibly TRBD1 for D (5 bases). Trimming removed 4 bases from V and 1 base from J, with 17 bases in between. CDR3 size: 17 residues. The germline gives CDR1 MNHNS, CDR2 SASEGT. The CDR3 nucleotides read TGTGCCAGCAGTGTCTTACCAACAGGCGCCAGCAATCAGCCCCAGCATTTT. Translation: CASSVLPTGASNQPQHF.

This clone was counted a few times. The V call is TRBV10-3, the J call TRBJ1-2, with D tentatively TRBD1 (6 bases). The V end lost 0 bases, the J end lost 3 bases, and 11 bases lay between the germline ends. This CDR3 is built from 15 residues. Germline loops: CDR1 ENHRY, CDR2 SYGVKD. CDR3 coding DNA: TGTGCCATCAGTGAGTCAGTCTGGACAGACTATGGCTACACCTTC. Its protein is CAISESVWTDYGYTF.

The chain joins TRBV27 to TRBJ1-1, with 11 bases aligning to TRBD1. With V trimmed by 2 bases and J by 5 bases, 4 bases remained unmatched. There are 15 residues in the CDR3. Germline V gene sequence: CDR1 MNHEY, CDR2 SMNVEV (reference sequence). CDR3 bases: TGTGCCAGCAGTTTACCTGGGACAGGGGGGACTGAAGCTTTCTTT. Translating gives CASSLPGTGGTEAFF.